This TCR beta chain appears in the sequencing data of a study of OX40 agonist ivuxolimab in advanced cancers. Regarding the study in general: Ivuxolimab was an agonistic, fully human IgG2 monoclonal antibody directed against OX40 (CD134), a costimulatory receptor. Intravenous ivuxolimab was administered to patients every 2 weeks at six dose levels: 0.01, 0.1, 0.3, 1.5, 3 and 10 mg/kg. Of the roughly 53 patients in dose escalation, some 20 had hepatocellular carcinoma, some 15 had melanoma, 9 had renal cell carcinoma and 9 had head and neck cancer. In the dose-escalation cohort, 82.7% of patients were male, and the mean age was around 60 years, with a range of 23 to 79. Prior anti-PD-1, anti-PD-L1 or anti-CTLA-4 therapy was permitted, and checkpoint inhibitors had been received by 40% to 50% of dose-escalation patients. Three dose-escalation patients achieved partial responses, one with hepatocellular carcinoma and two with cutaneous melanoma. Peripheral TCRbeta sequencing was intended to test whether TCR sequence diversity was altered and clonal T-cell expansion was caused by ivuxolimab. The monotherapy dose-escalation portion (N ≈ 57 patients) of the phase I ivuxolimab trial is reported in the paper.

Results and caveats for the whole study, not just this receptor: In partial responders in the 0.1-3.0 mg/kg groups, normalized peripheral clonal expansion was found to be among the lowest, especially among CD8+ T cells. Antigen specificity was not determined for the clonally expanded peripheral T cells. At doses of 0.1 to 3.0 mg/kg, clonal expansion of both CD4+ and CD8+ T cells in blood was seen between baseline and week 6. On average, CD8+ T cells showed more expanded clones than CD4+ T cells after ivuxolimab. Low levels of normalized T-cell clonal expansion were also seen in some patients who did not respond.

For sequencing of the TCRbeta CDR3 region, genomic DNA was extracted from the sorted cells. TCRbeta CDR3 regions were sequenced using the immunoSEQ Assay. Entries here come from immuneACCESS through TCRdb and include only in-frame sequences with V and J called. Some clones fail to appear in such tables; in the studies checked, an unresolved V gene covers under half of the shortfall, and the cause of the remainder is unknown. Recorded for this sample are 60,000 or so clones; roughly 88% of them occurred a single time. The ten largest make up 4% to 5.5% of the sample. Trimming takes 0 bases from V and 0 bases from J, and the germline ends sit 6 bases apart. Taken from cysteine to phenylalanine, the CDR3 has 15 residues. Just the 45-base CDR3 DNA is kept, in frame starting at base 1. The germline V gene provides CDR1 SGHTA and CDR2 FQGNSA. As regards this clone: Its antigen is unknown. Nothing much larger sits one base from this clone, and base qualities are not available.

Patients with a history of autoimmune disease or receiving systemic immunosuppression were excluded from the trial. In every dose cohort, peripheral blood was drawn for TCR sequencing at baseline, cycle 4 day 1, and cycle 7 day 1. The samples were taken from a phase I, first-in-human, multicenter, open-label dose-escalation trial of ivuxolimab. Adults with locally advanced or metastatic melanoma, renal cell carcinoma, hepatocellular carcinoma or head and neck squamous cell carcinoma were enrolled in the trial. CD4+ and CD8+ T cells were sorted separately from peripheral blood before TCR sequencing.

This sequence uses TRBV7-2 and TRBJ1-3, with the D gene not clear enough to name. The sequencing used CD4+ or CD8+ T cells sorted from blood, collected in a trial of the OX40 agonist ivuxolimab. The sequence derives from an adult with an advanced solid tumor such as melanoma, head and neck, liver or kidney cancer. The CDR3 protein: CASSLAAFSGNTIYF. The DNA sequence is TGTGCCAGCAGCTTAGCGGCCTTCTCTGGAAACACCATATATTTT.